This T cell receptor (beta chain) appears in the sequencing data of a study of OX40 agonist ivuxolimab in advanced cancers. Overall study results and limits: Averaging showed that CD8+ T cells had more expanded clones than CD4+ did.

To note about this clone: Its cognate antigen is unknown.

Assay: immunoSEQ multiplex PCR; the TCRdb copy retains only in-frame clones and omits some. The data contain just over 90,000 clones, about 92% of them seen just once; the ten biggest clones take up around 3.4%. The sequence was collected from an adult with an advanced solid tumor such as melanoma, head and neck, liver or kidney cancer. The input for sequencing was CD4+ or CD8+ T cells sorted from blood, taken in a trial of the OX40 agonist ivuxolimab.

The CDR3 DNA reads as TGCAGCGCTGACAGGGGTAGCGAGACCCAGTACTTC. Its translation: CSADRGSETQYF. This chain connects TRBV29-1 to TRBJ2-5; 8 nucleotides agree with TRBD1. V trimming: 7 bases; J trimming: 5 bases; junction bases outside the gene matches: 6. Germline V lookup: CDR1 SQVTM, CDR2 ANQGSEA. The CDR3 loop spans 12 amino acids.